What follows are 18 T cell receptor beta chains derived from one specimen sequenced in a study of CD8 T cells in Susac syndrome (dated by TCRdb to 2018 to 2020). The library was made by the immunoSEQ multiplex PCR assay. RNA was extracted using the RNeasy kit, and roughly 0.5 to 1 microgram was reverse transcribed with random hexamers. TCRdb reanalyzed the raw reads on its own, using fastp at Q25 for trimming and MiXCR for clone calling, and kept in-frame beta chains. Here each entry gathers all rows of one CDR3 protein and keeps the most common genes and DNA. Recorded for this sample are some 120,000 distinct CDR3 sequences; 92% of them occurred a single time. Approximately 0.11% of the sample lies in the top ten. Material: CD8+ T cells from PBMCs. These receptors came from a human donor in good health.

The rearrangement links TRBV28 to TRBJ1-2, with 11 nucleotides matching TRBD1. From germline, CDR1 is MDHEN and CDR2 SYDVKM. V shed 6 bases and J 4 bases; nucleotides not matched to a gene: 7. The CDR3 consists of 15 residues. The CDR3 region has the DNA TGTGCCAGCAGGCGGTCGGGACAGGGGGGCTATGGCTACACCTTC. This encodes CASRRSGQGGYGYTF.

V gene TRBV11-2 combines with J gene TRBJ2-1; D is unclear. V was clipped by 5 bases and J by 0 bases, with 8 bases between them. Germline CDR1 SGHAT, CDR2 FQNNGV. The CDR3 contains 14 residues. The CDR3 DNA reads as TGTGCCAGCAGCCCCCATAGCTCCTACAATGAGCAGTTCTTC. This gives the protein CASSPHSSYNEQFF.

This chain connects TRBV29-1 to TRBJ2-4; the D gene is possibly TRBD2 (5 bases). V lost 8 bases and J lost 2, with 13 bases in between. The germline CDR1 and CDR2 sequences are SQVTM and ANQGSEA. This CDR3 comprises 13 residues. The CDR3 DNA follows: TGCAGCCCCGTGCGGGCGACCAAAAACATTCAGTACTTC. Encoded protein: CSPVRATKNIQYF.

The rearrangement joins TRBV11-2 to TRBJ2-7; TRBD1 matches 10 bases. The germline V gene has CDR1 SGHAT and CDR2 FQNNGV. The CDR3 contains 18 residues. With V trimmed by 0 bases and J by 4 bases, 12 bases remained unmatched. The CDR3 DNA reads TGTGCCAGCAGCTTAGATTATGACAGGGGGCGATTTAATTACGAGCAGTACTTC. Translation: CASSLDYDRGRFNYEQYF.

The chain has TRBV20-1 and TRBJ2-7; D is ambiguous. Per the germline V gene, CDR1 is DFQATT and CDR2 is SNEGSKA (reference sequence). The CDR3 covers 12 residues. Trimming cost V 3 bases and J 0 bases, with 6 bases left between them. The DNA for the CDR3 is TGCAGTGCTAGCCTCGACTCCTACGAGCAGTACTTC. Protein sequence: CSASLDSYEQYF.

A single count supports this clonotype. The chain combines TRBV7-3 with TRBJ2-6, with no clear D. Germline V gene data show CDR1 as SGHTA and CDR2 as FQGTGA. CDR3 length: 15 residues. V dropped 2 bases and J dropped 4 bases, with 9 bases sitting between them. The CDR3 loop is CASSLSASGANVLTF. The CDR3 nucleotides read TGTGCCAGCAGCTTATCGGCTTCAGGGGCCAACGTCCTGACTTTC.

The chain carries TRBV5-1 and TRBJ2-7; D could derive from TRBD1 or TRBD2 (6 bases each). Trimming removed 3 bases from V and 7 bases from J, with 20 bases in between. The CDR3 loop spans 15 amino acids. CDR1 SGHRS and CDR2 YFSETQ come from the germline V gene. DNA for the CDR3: TGCGCCAGCAGCTCTCGCGAGGGGGGCGCGGAGGAGCAGTACTTC. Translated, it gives CASSSREGGAEEQYF.

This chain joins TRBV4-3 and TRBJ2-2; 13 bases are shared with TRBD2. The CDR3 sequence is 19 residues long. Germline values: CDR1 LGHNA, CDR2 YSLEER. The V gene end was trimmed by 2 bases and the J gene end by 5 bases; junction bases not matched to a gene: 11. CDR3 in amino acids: CASSQTPGTSGVQTGELFF. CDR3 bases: TGCGCCAGCAGCCAAACCCCCGGGACTAGCGGGGTGCAAACCGGGGAGCTGTTTTTT.

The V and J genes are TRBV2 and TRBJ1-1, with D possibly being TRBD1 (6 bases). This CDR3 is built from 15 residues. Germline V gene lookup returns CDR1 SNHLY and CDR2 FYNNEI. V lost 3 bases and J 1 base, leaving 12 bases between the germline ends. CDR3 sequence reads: CASSEIRGANTEAFF. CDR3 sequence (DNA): TGTGCCAGCAGTGAGATTCGGGGGGCGAACACTGAAGCTTTCTTT.

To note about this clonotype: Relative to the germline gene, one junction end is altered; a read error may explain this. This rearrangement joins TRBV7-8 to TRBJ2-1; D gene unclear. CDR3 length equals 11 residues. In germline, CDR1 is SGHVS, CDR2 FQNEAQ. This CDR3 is CASSSFNEQFF. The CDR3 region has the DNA TGTGCCAGCAGCTCCTTCAATGAGCAGTTCTTC.

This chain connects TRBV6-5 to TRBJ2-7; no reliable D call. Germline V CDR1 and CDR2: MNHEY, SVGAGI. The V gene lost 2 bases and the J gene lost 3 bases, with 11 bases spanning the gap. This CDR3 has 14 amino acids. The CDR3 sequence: CASSYGHTFYEQYF. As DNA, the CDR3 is TGTGCCAGCAGTTACGGTCATACCTTCTACGAGCAGTACTTC.

CDR3 coding DNA: TGCGCCAGCAGCAGACAAAGCGGGAGCTCCTACAATGAGCAGTTCTTC. The encoded protein is CASSRQSGSSYNEQFF. The gene calls are TRBV5-1 and TRBJ2-1; TRBD2 aligns across 8 bases. Germline V lookup: CDR1 SGHRS, CDR2 YFSETQ. This CDR3 is 16 amino acids long. With 4 bases clipped from V and 0 bases from J, the junction kept 6 bases outside the gene matches.

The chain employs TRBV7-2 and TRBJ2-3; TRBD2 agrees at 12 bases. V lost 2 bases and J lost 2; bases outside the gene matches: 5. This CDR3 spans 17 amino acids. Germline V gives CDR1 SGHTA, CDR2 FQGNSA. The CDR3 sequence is CASSLTLAGGLTDTQYF. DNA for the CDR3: TGTGCCAGCAGCTTAACACTAGCGGGGGGTCTCACAGATACGCAGTATTTT.

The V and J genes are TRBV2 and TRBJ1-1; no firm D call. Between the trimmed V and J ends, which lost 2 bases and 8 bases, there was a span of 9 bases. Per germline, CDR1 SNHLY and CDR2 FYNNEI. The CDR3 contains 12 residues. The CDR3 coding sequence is TGTGCCAGCAGTGAACAGTGGGAGGAAGCTTTCTTT. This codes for CASSEQWEEAFF. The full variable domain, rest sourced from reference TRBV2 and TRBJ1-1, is EPEVTQTPSHQVTQMGQEVILRCVPISNHLYFYWYRQILGQKVEFLVSFYNNEISEKSEIFDDQFSVERPDGSNFTLKIRSTKLEDSAMYFCASSEQWEEAFFGQGTRLTVV.

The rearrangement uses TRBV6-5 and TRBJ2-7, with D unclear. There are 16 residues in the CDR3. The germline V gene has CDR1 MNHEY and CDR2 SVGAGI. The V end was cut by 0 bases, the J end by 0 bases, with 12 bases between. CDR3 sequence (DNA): TGTGCCAGCAGTTACTCCCTGTTGGGCGGCTCCTACGAGCAGTACTTC. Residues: CASSYSLLGGSYEQYF.

This chain's CDR3 is CSARTGLAGDMDEQFF. In DNA form, the CDR3 reads TGCAGTGCTAGGACCGGACTAGCGGGAGATATGGATGAGCAGTTCTTC. The rearrangement links TRBV20-1 to TRBJ2-1; 13 positions agree with TRBD2. The CDR3 is 16 amino acids. V lost 3 bases, J lost 8 bases, and 10 bases stayed unmatched. Germline V gene sequence: CDR1 DFQATT, CDR2 SNEGSKA (reference sequence).

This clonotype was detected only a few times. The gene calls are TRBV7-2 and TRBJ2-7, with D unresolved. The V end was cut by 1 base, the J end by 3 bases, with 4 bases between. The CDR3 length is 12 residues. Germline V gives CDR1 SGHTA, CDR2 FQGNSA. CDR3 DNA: TGTGCCAGCAGCTTAGGCAGCTACGAGCAGTACTTC. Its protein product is CASSLGSYEQYF. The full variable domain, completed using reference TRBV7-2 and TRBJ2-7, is GAGVSQSPSNKVTEKGKDVELRCDPISGHTALYWYRQSLGQGLEFLIYFQGNSAPDKSGLPSDRFSAERTGGSVSTLTIQRTQQEDSAVYLCASSLGSYEQYFGPGTRLTVT.

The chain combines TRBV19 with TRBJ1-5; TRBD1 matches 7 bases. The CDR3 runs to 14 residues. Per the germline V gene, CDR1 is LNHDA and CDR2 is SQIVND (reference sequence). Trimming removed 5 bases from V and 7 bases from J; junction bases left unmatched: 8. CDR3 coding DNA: TGTGCCAGTAGTCCTAACAGGGGTCACCAGCCCCAGCATTTT. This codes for CASSPNRGHQPQHF.